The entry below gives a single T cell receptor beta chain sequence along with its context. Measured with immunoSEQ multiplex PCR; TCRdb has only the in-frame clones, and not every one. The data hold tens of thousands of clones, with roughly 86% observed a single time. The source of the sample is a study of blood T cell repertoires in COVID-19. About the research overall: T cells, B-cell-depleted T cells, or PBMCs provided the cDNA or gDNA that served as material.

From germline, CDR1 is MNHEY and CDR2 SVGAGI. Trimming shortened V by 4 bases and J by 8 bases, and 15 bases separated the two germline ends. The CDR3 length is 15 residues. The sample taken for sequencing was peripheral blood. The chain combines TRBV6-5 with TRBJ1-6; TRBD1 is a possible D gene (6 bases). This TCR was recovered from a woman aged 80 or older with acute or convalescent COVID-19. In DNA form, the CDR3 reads TGTGCCAGCAGTTTCCTCGGCAGGGGTGATTCACCCCTCCACTTT. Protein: CASSFLGRGDSPLHF.